The 25 T cell receptor beta chains listed next were all sequenced from one sample in a study of blood T cell repertoires in COVID-19. Only in-frame clones appear in the TCRdb table, and some are missing; sequencing was by immunoSEQ multiplex PCR. The data show nearly 350,000 clones, about 88% seen once. Sequencing used PBMCs or T cells enriched from blood (not recorded which). These receptors originate from a woman aged 25 to 39 who had recovered from COVID-19.

V usage is TRBV28 and J usage is TRBJ1-2; 7 nucleotides align to TRBD1. Germline CDR1 MDHEN, CDR2 SYDVKM. This CDR3 is 14 amino acids long. Trimming took 6 bases from V and 0 from J; bases not matched to a gene: 4. This CDR3 is CASRWTGSNYGYTF. The CDR3 nucleotides are TGTGCCAGCAGATGGACAGGCTCTAACTATGGCTACACCTTC.

This clone was counted once. This chain connects TRBV19 to TRBJ1-5; D perhaps matches TRBD1 (6 bases). Germline V CDR1 and CDR2: LNHDA, SQIVND (reference sequence). V was shortened by 3 bases and J by 5 bases, with 14 bases between the two germline ends. CDR3 length: 15 amino acids. The CDR3 loop is CASSINGQTHQPQHF. In nucleotides, the CDR3 is TGTGCCAGTAGTATTAACGGACAGACTCATCAGCCCCAGCATTTT.

The V and J genes are TRBV7-8 and TRBJ2-7; TRBD1 matches 7 bases. The CDR3 is 15 amino acids. Germline-derived CDR1 and CDR2 are SGHVS and FQNEAQ. The ends lost 3 bases at V and 2 bases at J; junction bases unmatched: 7. CDR3 loop: CASSFGQERTYEQYF. CDR3 in DNA: TGTGCCAGCAGCTTCGGACAGGAGCGCACCTACGAGCAGTACTTC.

The rearrangement joins TRBV19 to TRBJ2-3; 7 bases are a match to TRBD1. The CDR3 is made up of 12 amino acids. V was clipped by 6 bases and J by 5 bases; unmatched bases: 2. Germline V lookup: CDR1 LNHDA, CDR2 SQIVND (reference sequence). The CDR3 region has the DNA TGTGCCAGTAGGGCAGGGGGAGATACGCAGTATTTT. Translation: CASRAGGDTQYF.

The V and J genes are TRBV4-1 and TRBJ2-5; 11 bases align to TRBD2. The CDR3 covers 20 residues. V dropped 0 bases and J dropped 1; count of bases not matched to a gene: 13. CDR1 is MGHRA and CDR2 is YSYEKL in the germline V gene. The CDR3 here is CASSQDREASGGMSQETQYF. As DNA, the CDR3 is TGCGCCAGCAGCCAAGATAGGGAGGCTAGCGGGGGGATGAGCCAAGAGACCCAGTACTTC.

J is TRBJ1-2 and V is TRBV5-1; D unresolved. Germline CDR1 SGHRS, CDR2 YFSETQ. CDR3 length equals 14 residues. V was cut by 2 bases and J by 8 bases, with 16 bases left in between. Here the CDR3 DNA reads TGCGCCAGCAGCTTCCCGGCGGATTCGGGAGGCTACACCTTC. This translates into CASSFPADSGGYTF.

The rearrangement links TRBV6-1 to TRBJ2-5; 13 bases line up with TRBD2. CDR3 length: 15 amino acids. V dropped 2 bases and J dropped 14; count of bases not matched to a gene: 11. Germline CDR1 reads MNHNS; CDR2 reads SASEGT. Written as DNA, the CDR3 is TGTGCCAGCAGTGAAATCGGACTAGCGGGGGCCGGTGGATACTTC. It encodes CASSEIGLAGAGGYF.

V gene TRBV5-1 combines with J gene TRBJ1-2; 9 nucleotides match TRBD1. J lost 8 bases, V lost 4 bases, and 9 bases had no gene match. The CDR3 is 14 amino acids. Germline V lookup: CDR1 SGHRS, CDR2 YFSETQ. CDR3 in DNA: TGCGCCAGCAGCGGCCGGGACAGGGATATCGGCTACACCTTC. This translates into CASSGRDRDIGYTF.

CDR3 sequence: CASSPRTGWFDNEQFF. The CDR3 DNA is TGTGCCAGCAGCCCGCGGACAGGGTGGTTTGACAATGAGCAGTTCTTC. The V and J genes are TRBV11-2 and TRBJ2-1, with TRBD1 matching 8 bases. Germline V gives CDR1 SGHAT, CDR2 FQNNGV. V lost 5 bases and J lost 5; bases outside the gene matches: 11. The CDR3 is 16 residues long.

The chain uses TRBV28 and TRBJ2-7, with 8 bases fitting TRBD1. CDR1 MDHEN and CDR2 SYDVKM come from the germline V gene. The CDR3 is 12 residues long. The trim removed 10 bases at V and 4 bases at J, leaving 6 bases unmatched. The CDR3 nucleotides read TGTGCCATCCAGGGGGCGACGTACGAGCAGTACTTC. Its translation: CAIQGATYEQYF. Based on the CDR3 plus reference TRBV28 and TRBJ2-7, the full variable domain is DVKVTQSSRYLVKRTGEKVFLECVQDMDHENMFWYRQDPGLGLRLIYFSYDVKMKEKGDIPEGYSVSREKKERFSLILESASTNQTSMYLCAIQGATYEQYFGPGTRLTVT.

This clone was counted once. The chain recombines TRBV6-5 with TRBJ2-5; D may be TRBD1 (5 bases). The V end was cut by 7 bases, the J end by 3 bases, with 9 bases between. The CDR3 consists of 12 residues. The V gene's germline CDR1 is MNHEY and CDR2 SVGAGI. The CDR3: CASMGPKETQYF. DNA for the CDR3: TGTGCCAGCATGGGGCCAAAAGAGACCCAGTACTTC.

J is TRBJ2-1 and V is TRBV5-4, with D possibly being TRBD2 (5 bases). The CDR3 has 13 residues. V lost 3 bases and J 9 bases, leaving 13 bases between the germline ends. Germline-derived CDR1 and CDR2 are SGHNT and YYREEE (reference sequence). The CDR3 DNA is TGTGCCAGCAGCTCGCTAGCCGAGCCTGAGCAGTTCTTC. Its translation is CASSSLAEPEQFF.

V and J are TRBV18 and TRBJ1-1; D may be TRBD1 (6 bases). Germline V gene data show CDR1 as KGHSH and CDR2 as LQKENI. The CDR3 length is 16 residues. Trimming removed 3 bases at V and 5 bases at J, with 19 bases between. The CDR3 DNA is TGTGCCAGCTCACCCCAGCCACAGGGCCCGGGTACTGAAGCTTTCTTT. Its protein is CASSPQPQGPGTEAFF. The full variable domain, completed using reference TRBV18 and TRBJ1-1, is NAGVMQNPRHLVRRRGQEARLRCSPMKGHSHVYWYRQLPEEGLKFMVYLQKENIIDESGMPKERFSAEFPKEGPSILRIQQVVRGDSAAYFCASSPQPQGPGTEAFFGQGTRLTVV.

The V gene is TRBV24-1, the J gene TRBJ2-1; 7 bases are a match to TRBD1. CDR1 KGHDR and CDR2 SFDVKD come from the germline V gene. V trimming: 4 bases; J trimming: 0 bases; junction bases outside the gene matches: 8. The CDR3 extends over 17 amino acids. In nucleotides, the CDR3 is TGTGCCACCAGTGACTCCTCACAGGGGAGCTCCTACAATGAGCAGTTCTTC. This codes for CATSDSSQGSSYNEQFF.

V gene TRBV5-1 combines with J gene TRBJ1-2, with TRBD1 matching 11 bases. This CDR3 comprises 14 residues. In germline, CDR1 is SGHRS, CDR2 YFSETQ. V lost 3 bases and J lost 6; bases outside the gene matches: 4. Here the CDR3 DNA reads TGCGCCAGCAGCTGGACAGGGGGCGTCGATGGCTACACCTTC. Translation gives CASSWTGGVDGYTF.

The rearrangement joins TRBV19 to TRBJ1-6; no reliable D call. Germline V CDR1 and CDR2: LNHDA, SQIVND (reference sequence). V lost 7 bases and J 10 bases, leaving 20 bases between the germline ends. The length of the CDR3 is 15 residues. This CDR3 reads CASTQRPRLGSPLHF. The CDR3 DNA reads as TGTGCCAGTACTCAAAGGCCCAGGTTAGGCTCACCCCTCCACTTT.

This clone came up once. The J gene is TRBJ1-2, the V gene TRBV6-5, with D hard to call. The CDR3 runs 14 residues. The germline V gene has CDR1 MNHEY and CDR2 SVGAGI. Trimming shortened V by 2 bases and J by 2 bases, and 9 bases separated the two germline ends. In nucleotides, the CDR3 is TGTGCCAGCAGTTACCTTAGTAAGAACTATGGCTACACCTTC. Amino acid sequence: CASSYLSKNYGYTF.

This clone was seen only once. The V gene is TRBV7-6, the J gene TRBJ2-1; 10 nucleotides match TRBD2. This CDR3 spans 16 amino acids. The germline CDR1 and CDR2 sequences are SGHVS and FNYEAQ. Germline trimming cut 1 base from V and 7 bases from J; bases unmatched to any gene: 7. The CDR3 loop is CASSLEVLAGDNEQFF. The CDR3 DNA reads TGTGCCAGCAGCTTAGAGGTCCTAGCGGGGGATAATGAGCAGTTCTTC. The full variable domain, rest sourced from reference TRBV7-6 and TRBJ2-1, is GAGVSQSPRYKVTKRGQDVALRCDPISGHVSLYWYRQALGQGPEFLTYFNYEAQQDKSGLPNDRFSAERPEGSISTLTIQRTEQRDSAMYRCASSLEVLAGDNEQFFGPGTRLTVL.

This clone was detected once. The chain employs TRBV7-8 and TRBJ1-2; 9 bases match TRBD1. The germline V gene has CDR1 SGHVS and CDR2 FQNEAQ. The junction had 3 bases not matched to a gene; V was cut back by 3 bases and J by 7 bases. The CDR3 has 13 amino acids. CDR3 loop: CASSLRQGGGYTF. The CDR3, as DNA: TGTGCCAGCAGCTTGCGACAGGGGGGTGGCTACACCTTC.

The chain employs TRBV10-3 and TRBJ2-7; a weak D match, TRBD2 (8 bases). The CDR3 runs 21 residues. The V gene's germline CDR1 is ENHRY and CDR2 SYGVKD. Trimming took off 1 base at V and 0 bases at J, with 28 bases between the two ends. CDR3 nucleotide sequence: TGTGCCATCAGTGAGTTACGACAGGGAGGTGCAGCGGGGGCCAGCTCCTACGAGCAGTACTTC. Translated, it gives CAISELRQGGAAGASSYEQYF.

The chain links TRBV7-2 to TRBJ1-1; no clear D. The CDR3 loop spans 13 amino acids. Germline assignment: CDR1 SGHTA and CDR2 FQGNSA. V lost 5 bases, J lost 1 base, and 8 bases lay in between. In DNA form, the CDR3 reads TGTGCCAGCAGCGTGGACTGGAACACTGAAGCTTTCTTT. Protein sequence: CASSVDWNTEAFF.

The chain carries TRBV5-1 and TRBJ1-1; a possible D gene is TRBD1 (6 bases). Germline-derived CDR1 and CDR2 are SGHRS and YFSETQ. The length of the CDR3 is 11 residues. Trimming removed 2 bases at V and 8 bases at J, with 7 bases between. The DNA of the CDR3 is TGCGCCAGCAGCTTCGGACAGGAAGCTTTCTTT. Encoded protein: CASSFGQEAFF.

The chain links TRBV7-2 to TRBJ2-2, with 8 positions matching TRBD1. CDR3 length: 15 residues. J was trimmed by 5 bases and V by 4 bases; bases with no gene match: 6. Germline CDR1 is SGHTA and CDR2 is FQGNSA. CDR3 DNA: TGTGCCAGCAGCTACGACAGGGGTGGGACCGGGGAGCTGTTTTTT. Translating gives CASSYDRGGTGELFF.

The V gene is TRBV28, the J gene TRBJ1-5; TRBD1 aligns across 7 bases. After removal of 7 bases from V and 2 bases from J, the junction contained 5 bases not matched to a gene. Germline V lookup: CDR1 MDHEN, CDR2 SYDVKM. This CDR3 is 14 amino acids long. The CDR3 spells CASKEGAGNQPQHF. For the CDR3, the DNA is TGTGCCAGCAAGGAGGGGGCGGGCAATCAGCCCCAGCATTTT. Full variable domain (remainder filled in from reference TRBV28 and TRBJ1-5): DVKVTQSSRYLVKRTGEKVFLECVQDMDHENMFWYRQDPGLGLRLIYFSYDVKMKEKGDIPEGYSVSREKKERFSLILESASTNQTSMYLCASKEGAGNQPQHFGDGTRLSIL.

The rearrangement links TRBV9 to TRBJ2-4; 9 positions match TRBD1. The CDR3 is made up of 14 amino acids. Germline V gene data show CDR1 as SGDLS and CDR2 as YYNGEE. J was trimmed by 9 bases and V by 4 bases; bases with no gene match: 8. CDR3 nucleotides: TGTGCCAGCAGCCCCAGTTTACAGGGGGCCATTCAGTACTTC. Protein product: CASSPSLQGAIQYF.